Shown below are 13 T cell receptor beta chains from a single sample sequenced in a study of siplizumab effects on memory and regulatory T cells. An approximately six-day coculture at 37°C was performed with the mixed lymphocyte reaction cells. Antigen specificity for these receptors is unknown. The protocol was immunoSEQ multiplex PCR, while the TCRdb copy is restricted to in-frame clones and leaves out a portion. The sample lists under 20,000 clones, 46% occurring once. Sequencing was done on a sample of CFSE-low (dividing) CD4+ T cells sorted from an allogeneic mixed lymphocyte reaction. All receptors come from a human donor in good health; the cells came from an allogeneic mixed lymphocyte reaction.

The genes are TRBV5-1 and TRBJ1-1, with unresolved D. V was pared by 1 base and J by 1 base, with 11 bases between. Per germline, CDR1 SGHRS and CDR2 YFSETQ. The CDR3 runs to 15 residues. This CDR3 is CASSLIVLGNTEAFF. The CDR3 DNA sequence: TGCGCCAGCAGCTTGATTGTTTTGGGGAACACTGAAGCTTTCTTT.

The V call is TRBV9, the J call TRBJ2-3; 8 nucleotides align to TRBD1. Germline V gene data show CDR1 as SGDLS and CDR2 as YYNGEE. This CDR3 contains 15 residues. Trimming at V came to 2 bases and at J to 2 bases, leaving 4 bases not matched to a gene. The CDR3 loop reads CASSVMTGATDTQYF. The CDR3 DNA follows: TGTGCCAGCAGCGTTATGACAGGGGCCACAGATACGCAGTATTTT.

Judged by abundance, this clone is medium-sized. This sequence joins TRBV5-1 and TRBJ1-6, with unresolved D. CDR3 length equals 14 residues. CDR1 is SGHRS, CDR2 YFSETQ, per germline. The V gene lost 0 bases and the J gene lost 8 bases, with 9 bases spanning the gap. CDR3 DNA: TGCGCCAGCAGCTTGGGCCAGAAGGATTCACCCCTCCACTTT. It yields the protein CASSLGQKDSPLHF.

Here the CDR3 reads CASSRSGLDEQYF. CDR3 DNA sequence: TGTGCCAGCAGTCGTTCGGGACTTGACGAGCAGTACTTC. The chain recombines TRBV28 with TRBJ2-7; tentatively, D is TRBD2 (6 bases). CDR1 and CDR2 (germline): MDHEN, SYDVKM. CDR3 length: 13 residues. Trimming took off 5 bases at V and 5 bases at J, with 13 bases between the two ends.

CDR3 in DNA: TGTGCCAGCAGTTACGTAGCGCAGGGCAACTATGGCTACACCTTC. Amino acid sequence: CASSYVAQGNYGYTF. The J gene is TRBJ1-2, the V gene TRBV6-5; perhaps TRBD1 as D (5 bases). V dropped 2 bases and J dropped 2 bases, with 12 bases sitting between them. This CDR3 region has 15 residues. Germline V gene sequence: CDR1 MNHEY, CDR2 SVGAGI.

V gene TRBV10-3 combines with J gene TRBJ2-2; no definite D call. With 2 bases removed from V and 8 bases from J, the gap between germline ends came to 6 bases. This CDR3 spans 12 amino acids. Germline V gene lookup returns CDR1 ENHRY and CDR2 SYGVKD. The CDR3 DNA reads TGTGCCATCAGTGAGGGGTTGGGGGAGCTGTTTTTT. It translates to CAISEGLGELFF.

J is TRBJ1-3 and V is TRBV5-1; D ambiguous. CDR1 SGHRS and CDR2 YFSETQ come from the germline V gene. V was cut by 4 bases and J by 2 bases, with 10 bases left in between. This CDR3 region has 14 residues. This CDR3 reads CASSDPSAGNTIYF. The CDR3 DNA reads TGCGCCAGCAGCGACCCGAGTGCTGGAAACACCATATATTTT.

The V gene is TRBV7-3, the J gene TRBJ2-3; 11 bases are shared with TRBD2. Germline assignment: CDR1 SGHTA and CDR2 FQGTGA. The CDR3 consists of 14 residues. V gave up 6 bases and J gave up 4 bases; unmatched junction bases: 3. The CDR3 sequence: CASRTSGASDTQYF. DNA for the CDR3: TGTGCCAGCAGGACTAGCGGGGCCTCAGATACGCAGTATTTT. The variable domain in full, with the rest retrieved from reference TRBV7-3 and TRBJ2-3, is GAGVSQTPSNKVTEKGKYVELRCDPISGHTALYWYRQSLGQGPEFLIYFQGTGAADDSGLPNDRFFAVRPEGSVSTLKIQRTERGDSAVYLCASRTSGASDTQYFGPGTRLTVL.

The rearrangement uses TRBV21-1 and TRBJ2-2. TRBV21-1 is shown as a pseudogene. The CDR3 runs to 16 residues. The CDR3 nucleotides are TGTGCCAGCAGCAAAGGGGACGAGTTTAACACCGGGGAGCTGTTTTTT. It yields the protein CASSKGDEFNTGELFF.

V gene TRBV6-6 combines with J gene TRBJ2-7; D perhaps matches TRBD1 (6 bases). Deletions cut 7 bases from V and 2 bases from J, with 15 bases between. The CDR3 runs to 14 residues. Germline V gives CDR1 MNHNY, CDR2 SVGAGI (reference sequence). CDR3 DNA: TGTGCCAGCAAGCAGACAGGAGGTCCCTACGAGCAGTACTTC. Its translation: CASKQTGGPYEQYF.

This chain links TRBV19 with TRBJ2-5, with D hard to call. Per germline, CDR1 LNHDA and CDR2 SQIVND (reference sequence). Trimming left V 6 bases short and J 5 bases short, with 10 bases between. The CDR3 is 12 amino acids. The CDR3 spells CASSHPMETQYF. CDR3 in DNA: TGTGCCAGTAGCCACCCGATGGAGACCCAGTACTTC. The full variable domain, with the rest looked up from reference TRBV19 and TRBJ2-5, is DGGITQSPKYLFRKEGQNVTLSCEQNLNHDAMYWYRQDPGQGLRLIYYSQIVNDFQKGDIAEGYSVSREKKESFPLTVTSAQKNPTAFYLCASSHPMETQYFGPGTRLLVL.

The sample holds many counts of this clone. V is TRBV5-4 and J is TRBJ2-1; TRBD1 might be the D (5 bases). Deletions cut 1 base from V and 2 bases from J, with 7 bases between. The V gene's germline CDR1 is SGHNT and CDR2 YYREEE (reference sequence). This CDR3 comprises 14 residues. DNA of the CDR3: TGTGCCAGCAGCTTGAGACAGACCTACAATGAGCAGTTCTTC. Amino acid sequence: CASSLRQTYNEQFF.

V gene TRBV5-5 combines with J gene TRBJ1-6; 7 bases are shared with TRBD1. The J segment lost 4 bases and the V segment lost 6 bases, leaving 4 bases of the junction unmatched. Germline V gene sequence: CDR1 SGHKS, CDR2 YYEKEE (reference sequence). The CDR3 runs to 14 residues. CDR3 nucleotide sequence: TGTGCCAGCAACCTGGGACAGTATAATTCACCCCTCCACTTT. It codes for CASNLGQYNSPLHF.